The present T cell receptor beta chain was sequenced within a study of cytomegalovirus exposure and HLA in healthy donors. Amplification used 60 Vbeta primers and 13 Jbeta primers. The repertoire was sequenced with immunoSEQ multiplex PCR; TCRdb's copy has only in-frame clones and lacks some. The repertoire holds approximately 140,000 clones, with 80% as singletons. Findings and caveats of the study: Accurate HLA-A and HLA-B prediction from TCR beta sequences was reported for most subjects. Near-uniform donor sequencing depth was presumed by presence/absence analyses. The authors judged a highly shared variant cluster likely a sequencing artifact.

In germline, CDR1 is SNHLY, CDR2 FYNNEI. The CDR3 sequence is 15 residues long. The ends lost 6 bases at V and 6 bases at J; junction bases unmatched: 11. With respect to this clone: What it binds is unknown.

This chain joins TRBV2 and TRBJ1-5; 7 nucleotides match TRBD1. Sample: PBMCs. The source is a woman aged 40 to 50 in good health and CMV-seronegative. CDR3 protein: CASRGGQTLRQPQHF. DNA of the CDR3: TGTGCCAGCAGGGGGGGACAGACATTACGTCAGCCCCAGCATTTT.